Presented here are 15 T cell receptor beta chains from one specimen sequenced in a study of T cells in Graves' hyperthyroidism and ophthalmopathy. Using RNA transcripts as the source, TCR beta CDR3 regions were amplified. HTBI primers were employed in a first-round RT-PCR of the TCR CDR3. MiXCR, applied by TCRdb to the multiplex PCR reads, yields one record per CDR3 protein. The sample holds 130,000 to 150,000 distinct CDR3 sequences; roughly 23% are singletons and the top ten take 65% to 80%. The specimen was blood. The receptors here all came from a woman aged 45-59 years with Graves' hyperthyroidism that later progressed to Graves' ophthalmopathy.

This clonotype has at least ten counts. The chain carries TRBV10-3 and TRBJ2-7, with 9 bases identical to TRBD1. Germline V gene lookup returns CDR1 ENHRY and CDR2 SYGVKD. This CDR3 comprises 13 residues. V was pared by 8 bases and J by 6 bases, with 8 bases of the junction left unmatched. CDR3 in DNA: TGTGCCATCGACCCCGGGACAGGGACCGAGCAGTACTTC. This gives the protein CAIDPGTGTEQYF.

This clonotype has a count of ten or more. The chain uses TRBV20-1 and TRBJ2-3, with 9 bases lining up with TRBD2. V dropped 6 bases and J dropped 1; count of bases not matched to a gene: 5. This CDR3 is 14 amino acids long. CDR1 and CDR2 (germline): DFQATT, SNEGSKA (reference sequence). The CDR3 loop reads CSATTSGGTDTQYF. DNA of the CDR3: TGCAGTGCGACGACTAGCGGAGGCACAGATACGCAGTATTTT.

This clonotype appeared many times. V is TRBV27 and J is TRBJ1-6; D ambiguous. Germline V gene data show CDR1 as MNHEY and CDR2 as SMNVEV (reference sequence). CDR3 size: 14 residues. The V end lost 0 bases, the J end lost 6 bases, and 6 bases lay between the germline ends. In DNA, the CDR3 is TGTGCCAGCAGTTTATCGGGGTTTAATTCACCCCTCCACTTT. It codes for CASSLSGFNSPLHF.

The rearrangement links TRBV28 to TRBJ1-4, with 7 positions matching TRBD1. Germline assignment: CDR1 MDHEN and CDR2 SYDVKM. Unmatched junction bases numbered 11, after V lost 4 bases and J lost 0 bases. The length of the CDR3 is 18 residues. This CDR3 is CASSSPRSQGATNEKLFF. In DNA, the CDR3 is TGTGCCAGCAGTTCCCCCAGGTCGCAGGGGGCAACTAATGAAAAACTGTTTTTT.

The chain uses TRBV7-9 and TRBJ2-1; maybe TRBD1 (5 bases). CDR3 length: 11 amino acids. Germline CDR1 SEHNR, CDR2 FQNEAQ (reference sequence). V was shortened by 11 bases and J by 9 bases, with 14 bases between the two germline ends. CDR3 region: CAGNQGIEQFF. CDR3 sequence (DNA): TGTGCCGGGAATCAGGGTATTGAGCAGTTCTTC.

The rearrangement uses TRBV28 and TRBJ2-7, with TRBD1 identical over 7 bases. The CDR3 loop spans 14 amino acids. With 5 bases clipped from V and 3 bases from J, the junction kept 7 bases outside the gene matches. CDR1 is MDHEN, CDR2 SYDVKM, per germline. CDR3 region: CASSTTGKSYEQYF. As DNA, the CDR3 is TGTGCCAGCAGTACGACAGGGAAAAGCTACGAGCAGTACTTC. Supplemented by reference TRBV28 and TRBJ2-7, the full variable domain reads DVKVTQSSRYLVKRTGEKVFLECVQDMDHENMFWYRQDPGLGLRLIYFSYDVKMKEKGDIPEGYSVSREKKERFSLILESASTNQTSMYLCASSTTGKSYEQYFGPGTRLTVT.

The genes are TRBV7-9 and TRBJ2-2; 8 nucleotides line up with TRBD1. The CDR3 contains 15 residues. V was pared by 6 bases and J by 4 bases, with 7 bases of the junction left unmatched. CDR1 is SEHNR and CDR2 is FQNEAQ in the germline V gene (reference sequence). CDR3 nucleotide sequence: TGTGCCAGCAGACCAGGGGGCTTGACCACCGGGGAGCTGTTTTTT. Its protein product is CASRPGGLTTGELFF.

The V call is TRBV24-1, the J call TRBJ1-3; 7 bases are shared with TRBD1. Trimming took 4 bases from V and 4 from J; bases not matched to a gene: 9. The germline gives CDR1 KGHDR, CDR2 SFDVKD. This CDR3 has 16 residues. The CDR3 loop is CATSDSRQGPGNTIYF. The CDR3, as DNA: TGTGCCACCAGTGACAGTAGACAGGGTCCCGGAAACACCATATATTTT.

V is TRBV20-1 and J is TRBJ2-3; 9 nucleotides align to TRBD1. The CDR3 sequence is 17 residues long. The V gene's germline CDR1 is DFQATT and CDR2 SNEGSKA (reference sequence). With V trimmed by 2 bases and J by 1 base, 10 bases remained unmatched. The DNA of the CDR3 is TGCAGTGCTAGAAGGGGTGGGACAGGGACTGGCACAGATACGCAGTATTTT. The encoded protein is CSARRGGTGTGTDTQYF.

The chain recombines TRBV24-1 with TRBJ2-1; 7 bases line up with TRBD2. V gave up 3 bases and J gave up 5 bases; unmatched junction bases: 6. The CDR3 covers 15 residues. Germline-derived CDR1 and CDR2 are KGHDR and SFDVKD. CDR3 loop: CATSDTSGVNNEQFF. The CDR3, as DNA: TGTGCCACCAGTGATACCAGCGGGGTAAACAATGAGCAGTTCTTC.

This clonotype was detected only once. The chain carries TRBV3-1 and TRBJ2-5, with a tentative D call TRBD2 (5 bases). Trimming stripped 3 bases from V and 4 bases from J, with 21 bases between. This CDR3 contains 17 residues. Germline values: CDR1 LGHDT, CDR2 YNNKEL (reference sequence). The CDR3 sequence: CASSHGRLGGFIETQYF. The DNA for the CDR3 is TGTGCCAGCAGCCACGGGCGTCTGGGCGGGTTTATAGAGACCCAGTACTTC.

This clonotype has only a few counts. This sequence joins TRBV7-9 and TRBJ2-3; 11 bases agree with TRBD2. Trimming cost V 8 bases and J 6 bases; bases outside gene matches: 13. This CDR3 spans 16 amino acids. Germline CDR1 SEHNR, CDR2 FQNEAQ (reference sequence). The CDR3: CASGNILAGEGDTQYF. DNA of the CDR3: TGTGCCAGCGGCAACATACTAGCGGGAGAAGGGGATACGCAGTATTTT.

The chain has TRBV2 and TRBJ2-7, with a possible D match to TRBD2 (6 bases). Trimming cost V 7 bases and J 7 bases, with 11 bases left between them. Germline V gene data show CDR1 as SNHLY and CDR2 as FYNNEI. CDR3 length equals 11 residues. The CDR3 DNA is TGTGCCAGCATAAGGCGGGGAGAGCAGTACGTC. Translated, it gives CASIRRGEQYV.

In its sample, this clonotype was seen many times. The J gene is TRBJ2-5, the V gene TRBV20-1, with a weak D call TRBD2 (6 bases). Germline V gene sequence: CDR1 DFQATT, CDR2 SNEGSKA (reference sequence). The V and J ends lost 1 base and 5 bases respectively, with 17 bases between them. The CDR3 runs 15 residues. DNA for the CDR3: TGCAGTGCTAGAGTCCGGGGGAGCGCGACGGAGACCCAGTACTTC. It is translated as CSARVRGSATETQYF.

The chain carries TRBV7-6 and TRBJ1-6; D not certain. From germline, CDR1 is SGHVS and CDR2 FNYEAQ. The V gene lost 5 bases and the J gene lost 7 bases, with 6 bases spanning the gap. The length of the CDR3 is 12 residues. CDR3 bases: TGTGCCAGCAGCCGCCCCAATTCACCCCTCCACTTT. It specifies CASSRPNSPLHF. Full variable domain (outside the CDR3, taken from reference TRBV7-6 and TRBJ1-6): GAGVSQSPRYKVTKRGQDVALRCDPISGHVSLYWYRQALGQGPEFLTYFNYEAQQDKSGLPNDRFSAERPEGSISTLTIQRTEQRDSAMYRCASSRPNSPLHFGNGTRLTVT.